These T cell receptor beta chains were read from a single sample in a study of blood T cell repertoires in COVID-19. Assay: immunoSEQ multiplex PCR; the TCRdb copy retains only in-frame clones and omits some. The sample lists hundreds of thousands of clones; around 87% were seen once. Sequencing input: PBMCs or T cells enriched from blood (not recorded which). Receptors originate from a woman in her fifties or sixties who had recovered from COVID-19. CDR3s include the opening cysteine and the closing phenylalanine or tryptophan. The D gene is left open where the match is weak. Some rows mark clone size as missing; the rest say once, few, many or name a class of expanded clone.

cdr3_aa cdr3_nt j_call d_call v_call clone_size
CASSPRLKSNEQFF TGTGCCAGCTCACCCAGACTAAAAAGCAATGAGCAGTTCTTC TRBJ2-1 NA TRBV18 NA
CASSLELGLAGELFF TGTGCCAGCAGCTTAGAACTAGGTTTGGCCGGGGAGCTGTTTTTT TRBJ2-2 NA TRBV11-2 NA
CASSLRTGVPDTQYF TGTGCCAGCAGCCTGCGGACAGGGGTCCCAGATACGCAGTATTTT TRBJ2-3 TRBD1 TRBV7-8 NA
CASSTSGGTYEQYF TGCGCCAGCAGTACTAGCGGGGGAACCTACGAGCAGTACTTC TRBJ2-7 TRBD2 TRBV5-1 once
CASSSIQQGRRPQHF TGTGCCAGCAGTTCGATCCAACAGGGTCGTCGGCCCCAGCATTTT TRBJ1-5 NA TRBV28 NA
CASRTGTSGIEVEQFF TGTGCCAGCAGAACCGGGACTAGCGGGATTGAGGTTGAGCAGTTCTTC TRBJ2-1 TRBD2 TRBV28 NA
CASSLGNSGNQPQHF TGCGCCAGCAGCTTGGGTAACAGTGGCAATCAGCCCCAGCATTTT TRBJ1-5 NA TRBV5-1 NA
CASSLAAGPDLPYYTF TGCGCCAGCAGCTTGGCTGCGGGTCCCGATCTTCCCTACTACACCTTC TRBJ1-2 NA TRBV5-1 few
CASSRGGDYNEQFF TGTGCCAGCAGCCGTGGGGGGGACTACAATGAGCAGTTCTTC TRBJ2-1 TRBD2 TRBV9 once
CASSVLGGELFF TGTGCCAGCAGTGTGCTCGGCGGGGAGCTGTTTTTT TRBJ2-2 NA TRBV2 few
CATKTPGSPGNTIYF TGTGCCACTAAAACGCCAGGGTCCCCTGGAAACACCATATATTTT TRBJ1-3 NA TRBV19 NA
CAEGRGTSGPRGANVLTF TGTGCCGAAGGGCGAGGGACTAGCGGCCCTCGTGGGGCCAACGTCCTGACTTTC TRBJ2-6 TRBD2 TRBV5-4 few
CAISEAPDYGYTF TGTGCCATCAGTGAGGCCCCAGACTATGGCTACACCTTC TRBJ1-2 NA TRBV10-3 NA
CASSLVKRLGSNQPQHF TGTGCCAGCAGTTTAGTAAAGAGGCTCGGGAGCAATCAGCCCCAGCATTTT TRBJ1-5 NA TRBV28 NA
CASSPTTETQYF TGTGCCAGCTCACCAACAACAGAGACCCAGTACTTC TRBJ2-5 NA TRBV18 few
CASSLASLARGFGYEQYF TGTGCCAGCAGCTTAGCGTCGCTAGCTAGGGGGTTCGGCTACGAGCAGTACTTC TRBJ2-7 NA TRBV7-2 NA
CASSQTIRDRGSNSPLHF TGCGCCAGCAGCCAAACTATTCGGGACAGGGGTTCGAATTCACCCCTCCACTTT TRBJ1-6 TRBD1 TRBV4-1 NA
CASSSTVSGEKLFF TGTGCCAGCAGTTCCACAGTGAGCGGTGAAAAACTGTTTTTT TRBJ1-4 NA TRBV28 NA
CASGGDTQYF TGTGCCAGCGGGGGGGATACGCAGTATTTT TRBJ2-3 NA TRBV3-1/TRBV3-2 NA
CASSQGQFAMNTEAFF TGTGCCAGCAGCCAAGGCCAGTTTGCAATGAACACTGAAGCTTTCTTT TRBJ1-1 NA TRBV4-2 NA
CASSLDRAQPQHF TGTGCCAGCAGCCTAGACAGGGCTCAGCCCCAGCATTTT TRBJ1-5 TRBD1 TRBV7-6 few
CATRTSGMAYEQYF TGTGCCACCCGGACTAGCGGGATGGCCTACGAGCAGTACTTC TRBJ2-7 TRBD2 TRBV10-3 NA